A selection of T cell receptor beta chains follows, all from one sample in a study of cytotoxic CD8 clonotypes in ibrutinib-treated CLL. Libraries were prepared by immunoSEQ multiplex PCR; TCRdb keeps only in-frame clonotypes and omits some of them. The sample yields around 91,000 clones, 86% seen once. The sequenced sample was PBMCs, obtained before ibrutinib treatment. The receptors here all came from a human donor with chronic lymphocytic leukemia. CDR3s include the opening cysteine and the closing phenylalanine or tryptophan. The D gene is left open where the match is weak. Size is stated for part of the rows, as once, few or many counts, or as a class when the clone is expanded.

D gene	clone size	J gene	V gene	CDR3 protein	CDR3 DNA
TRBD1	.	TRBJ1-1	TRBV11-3	CASSSQGQLNTEAFF	TGTGCCAGCAGCTCTCAGGGACAGTTGAACACTGAAGCTTTCTTT
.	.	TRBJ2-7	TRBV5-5	CASSLEQFISYEQYF	TGTGCCAGCAGCTTGGAGCAGTTTATCTCCTACGAGCAGTACTTC
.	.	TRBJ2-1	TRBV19	CASTVTSGNEQFF	TGTGCCAGTACCGTGACTAGTGGGAATGAGCAGTTCTTC
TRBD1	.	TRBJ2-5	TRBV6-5	CASRAQGRETQYF	TGTGCCAGCAGGGCACAGGGGCGGGAGACCCAGTACTTC
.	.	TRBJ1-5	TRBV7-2	CASSLGWVTDQPQHF	TGTGCCAGCAGCTTAGGGTGGGTGACCGATCAGCCCCAGCATTTT
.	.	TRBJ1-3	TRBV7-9	CASSPRQPNINTIYF	TGTGCCAGCAGTCCCCGACAGCCTAATATCAACACCATATATTTT
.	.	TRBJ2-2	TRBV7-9	CASSGANTGELFF	TGTGCCAGCAGCGGTGCGAACACCGGGGAGCTGTTTTTT
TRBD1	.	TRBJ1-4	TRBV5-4	CASSPGQGNEKLFF	TGTGCCAGCAGCCCGGGACAGGGGAATGAAAAACTGTTTTTT
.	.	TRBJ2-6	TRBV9	CASSPVISGANVLTF	TGTGCCAGCAGCCCTGTAATCTCTGGGGCCAACGTCCTGACTTTC
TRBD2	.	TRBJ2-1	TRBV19	CASTSMTSGSNEQFF	TGTGCCAGTACCTCCATGACTAGCGGGAGCAATGAGCAGTTCTTC
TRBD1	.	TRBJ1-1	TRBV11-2	CASSEGTGIPEAFF	TGTGCCAGCAGCGAAGGGACAGGGATCCCTGAAGCTTTCTTT
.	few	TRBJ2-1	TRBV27	CASSLVPYNEQFF	TGTGCCAGCAGTTTAGTCCCGTACAATGAGCAGTTCTTC
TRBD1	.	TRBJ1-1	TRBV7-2	CASSSGGNRYTEAFF	TGTGCCAGCAGCTCAGGGGGCAATAGGTACACTGAAGCTTTCTTT
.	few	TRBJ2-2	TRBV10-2	CASSESKGVLRKKGDTGELFF	TGCGCCAGCAGTGAGTCGAAAGGGGTACTAAGAAAAAAGGGGGACACCGGGGAGCTGTTTTTT
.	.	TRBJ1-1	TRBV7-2	CASSLVGMVRSREAEAFF	TGTGCCAGCAGCTTAGTAGGTATGGTGAGGTCGCGCGAGGCTGAAGCTTTCTTT
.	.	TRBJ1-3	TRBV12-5	CASGLRRSGNTIYF	TGTGCTAGTGGATTGAGAAGGTCAGGAAACACCATATATTTT
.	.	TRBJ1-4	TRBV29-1	CSVRQTTNEKLFF	TGCAGCGTGCGACAGACAACTAATGAAAAACTGTTTTTT
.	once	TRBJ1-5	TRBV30	CAWTAFNSNQPQHF	TGTGCCTGGACGGCATTCAATAGCAATCAGCCCCAGCATTTT
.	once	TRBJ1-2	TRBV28	CASSLLTYGYTF	TGTGCCAGCAGTTTGCTGACCTATGGCTACACCTTC
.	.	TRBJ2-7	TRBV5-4	CASSSSRSYEQYF	TGTGCCAGCAGCTCGTCTCGATCCTACGAGCAGTACTTC
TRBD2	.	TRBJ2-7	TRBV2	CASSVGLAGSTKQYF	TGTGCCAGCAGTGTGGGACTAGCGGGTTCTACGAAGCAGTACTTC
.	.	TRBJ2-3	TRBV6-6	CASSSLPWGADTQYF	TGTGCCAGCAGTTCACTGCCGTGGGGTGCAGATACGCAGTATTTT
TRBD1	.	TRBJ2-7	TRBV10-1	CASSRRTGEPGEQYF	TGCGCCAGCAGTCGAAGGACAGGGGAGCCAGGCGAGCAGTACTTC
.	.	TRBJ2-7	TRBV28	CASSPGLAPYEQYF	TGTGCCAGCAGTCCGGGTCTAGCCCCCTACGAGCAGTACTTC
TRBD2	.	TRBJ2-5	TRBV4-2	CASSLQFKRELGETQYF	TGTGCCAGCAGCCTACAATTTAAGCGGGAGTTAGGGGAGACCCAGTACTTC
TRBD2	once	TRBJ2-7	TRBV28	CASSRTSGSDEQYF	TGTGCCAGCAGTCGGACTAGCGGGAGCGACGAGCAGTACTTC
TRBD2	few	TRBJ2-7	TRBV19	CASSARTSGRASSYEQYF	TGTGCCAGTAGTGCTCGGACTAGCGGGAGGGCTTCATCCTACGAGCAGTACTTC
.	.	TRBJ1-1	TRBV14	CASSQGPGGRAFF	TGTGCCAGCAGCCAAGGCCCGGGAGGGCGAGCTTTCTTT
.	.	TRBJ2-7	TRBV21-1	CASSKARTSLAKWGYEQYF	TGTGCCAGCAGCAAAGCGCGGACTAGCCTCGCAAAATGGGGCTACGAGCAGTACTTC
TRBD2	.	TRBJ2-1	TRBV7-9	CASSLCGDGLAGVCNEQFF	TGTGCCAGCAGCTTATGCGGTGATGGACTAGCGGGAGTGTGTAATGAGCAGTTCTTC
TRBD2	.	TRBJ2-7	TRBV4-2	CASSQDPLSGSHDEQYF	TGTGCCAGCAGCCAAGACCCCTTGAGCGGGAGTCACGACGAGCAGTACTTC
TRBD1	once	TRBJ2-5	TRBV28	CASRAGQAYQETQYF	TGTGCCAGCAGGGCGGGACAGGCGTACCAAGAGACCCAGTACTTC
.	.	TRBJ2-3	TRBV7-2	CASSLFSGSRDTQYF	TGTGCCAGCAGCTTATTCTCGGGGTCACGAGATACGCAGTATTTT
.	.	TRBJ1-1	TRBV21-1	CASSTGRLCGLNTEAFF	TGTGCCAGCAGCACAGGGCGGTTATGCGGGCTGAACACTGAAGCTTTCTTT
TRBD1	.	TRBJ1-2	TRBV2	CASYTAKDTGGFDYGYTF	TGTGCCAGCTACACCGCAAAGGATACAGGGGGCTTTGACTATGGCTACACCTTC
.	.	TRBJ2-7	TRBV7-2	CASGSRGTVFYEQYF	TGTGCCAGCGGCTCTCGCGGGACCGTTTTCTACGAGCAGTACTTC
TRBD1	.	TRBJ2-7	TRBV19	CASSIWDRTYEQYF	TGTGCCAGTAGTATTTGGGACAGGACCTACGAGCAGTACTTC
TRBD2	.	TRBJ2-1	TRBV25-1	CASSDYTGTSADEQFF	TGTGCCAGCAGTGACTACACCGGGACTAGTGCCGATGAGCAGTTCTTC
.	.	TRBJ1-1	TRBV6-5	CASSYSFGNTEAFF	TGTGCCAGCAGTTACTCTTTTGGGAACACTGAAGCTTTCTTT